The 30 T cell receptor beta chains listed next were all sequenced from one sample in a study of Epstein–Barr virus B cells in breast cancer. Libraries were built from RNA with the SMARTer kit, covering full alpha and beta V(D)J regions. MiXCR, run by TCRdb on the 5' RACE reads, gives a single entry per CDR3 protein. The sample carries around 410 distinct CDR3 sequences, approximately 17% recorded once. Their recognized antigens are unknown. Sample: tumor-infiltrating lymphocytes expanded in culture. These receptors all come from a woman aged 40-49 years with triple-negative breast cancer.

This clonotype was recorded at least ten times. The gene calls are TRBV12-3 or TRBV12-4 and TRBJ1-1; TRBD1 matches 9 bases. The CDR3 has 14 amino acids. V lost 4 bases to trimming and J lost 7 bases; unmatched junction nucleotides: 7. CDR3 coding DNA: TGTGCCAGCAGTTCCCTCGGGACAGGGAATGAAGCTTTCTTT. Protein sequence: CASSSLGTGNEAFF.

Relative to its sample, this clonotype is medium-sized. The chain is built from TRBV27 and TRBJ2-3; TRBD2 is a possible D gene (6 bases). The germline V gene has CDR1 MNHEY and CDR2 SMNVEV (reference sequence). The CDR3 is made up of 15 amino acids. Trimming took 6 bases from V and 3 from J, leaving 16 bases between them. For the CDR3, the DNA is TGTGCCAGCAGCCGACCCGCCGCGGGAACAGATACGCAGTATTTT. As protein: CASSRPAAGTDTQYF.

By share, this clonotype counts as medium-sized. J is TRBJ2-3 and V is TRBV18; D is unclear. The CDR3 totals 15 residues. Between the trimmed V and J ends, which lost 3 bases and 6 bases, there was a span of 16 bases. Germline V gene lookup returns CDR1 KGHSH and CDR2 LQKENI. The CDR3 spells CASSPLSGPFDTQYF. The CDR3 DNA reads TGTGCCAGCTCACCCCTGTCCGGACCTTTTGATACGCAGTATTTT.

This clonotype is labeled medium-sized. This chain uses TRBV5-1 with TRBJ2-3, with 8 bases identical to TRBD2. Germline V CDR1 and CDR2: SGHRS, YFSETQ. J gave up 4 bases and V 0 bases, and 4 bases lay outside the gene matches. The CDR3 loop spans 15 amino acids. The chain's CDR3 is CASSLAGGPADTQYF. The CDR3 bases are TGCGCCAGCAGCTTGGCGGGGGGGCCGGCAGATACGCAGTATTTT.

V gene TRBV20-1 combines with J gene TRBJ2-1; the D is unclear. This CDR3 contains 14 residues. Trimming removed 0 bases from V and 0 bases from J, with 6 bases in between. CDR1 is DFQATT and CDR2 is SNEGSKA in the germline V gene (reference sequence). The CDR3 DNA sequence: TGCAGTGCTAGAGATCTGAGCTCCTACAATGAGCAGTTCTTC. The encoded protein is CSARDLSSYNEQFF.

Ten or more counts support this clonotype. Written as DNA, the CDR3 is TGTGCCATTAGCGGGAGTAGTGAGACCCAGTACTTC. It codes for CAISGSSETQYF. The V and J genes are TRBV10-3 and TRBJ2-5; 9 bases fit TRBD2. The V and J ends lost 9 bases and 5 bases, in that order; junction bases with no gene match: 4. Looked up from germline, CDR1 is ENHRY and CDR2 is SYGVKD. The length of the CDR3 is 12 residues.

This clonotype is judged large. The chain is built from TRBV4-1 and TRBJ1-5; maybe TRBD1 (6 bases). V shed 1 base and J shed 3 bases, with 13 bases lying between them. Germline V gene data show CDR1 as MGHRA and CDR2 as YSYEKL. The CDR3 loop spans 16 amino acids. CDR3 loop: CASSQVVGQTNQPQHF. The CDR3 nucleotides read TGCGCCAGCAGCCAAGTCGTCGGACAGACCAATCAGCCCCAGCATTTT.

By proportion, this clonotype is medium-sized. This chain links TRBV7-6 with TRBJ2-3; TRBD2 aligns across 8 bases. Per germline, CDR1 SGHVS and CDR2 FNYEAQ. V gave up 11 bases and J gave up 5 bases; unmatched junction bases: 9. The CDR3 loop spans 13 amino acids. The CDR3 protein is CAPRISGGDTQYF. In nucleotides, the CDR3 is TGTGCCCCTAGGATAAGCGGGGGAGATACGCAGTATTTT.

This chain joins TRBV4-2 and TRBJ2-5; 9 positions agree with TRBD2. CDR3 length: 17 residues. After removal of 2 bases from V and 5 bases from J, the junction contained 12 bases not matched to a gene. The germline V gene has CDR1 LGHNA and CDR2 YNFKEQ. The CDR3 loop is CASSQIRAGGFWETQYF. The CDR3 DNA reads as TGTGCCAGCAGCCAAATACGGGCGGGAGGGTTTTGGGAGACCCAGTACTTC.

This clonotype is classed as medium-sized. The chain joins TRBV5-5 to TRBJ1-2; D is possibly TRBD1 (6 bases). The CDR3 covers 14 residues. V was cut by 0 bases and J by 2 bases, with 8 bases left in between. Germline-derived CDR1 and CDR2 are SGHKS and YYEKEE (reference sequence). The CDR3 DNA is TGTGCCAGCAGCTTGGAAGGGGGGAACTATGGCTACACCTTC. Protein sequence: CASSLEGGNYGYTF.

There are many counts of this clonotype. The V call is TRBV4-3, the J call TRBJ2-1; TRBD1 matches at 8 bases. Germline assignment: CDR1 LGHNA and CDR2 YSLEER. The CDR3 has 17 amino acids. With 3 bases clipped from V and 9 bases from J, the junction kept 16 bases outside the gene matches. CDR3 loop: CASSHAGTGPARGEQFF. CDR3 coding DNA: TGCGCCAGCAGCCATGCCGGGACAGGACCAGCGAGGGGTGAGCAGTTCTTC.

This clonotype is medium-sized within its sample. The rearrangement joins TRBV7-8 to TRBJ2-2, with TRBD2 matching over 8 bases. Losses at the gene ends were 1 base for V and 1 base for J; bases not matched to a gene: 8. The CDR3 length is 18 residues. Germline V lookup: CDR1 SGHVS, CDR2 FQNEAQ. CDR3: CASSLVSYSGVNTGELFF. For the CDR3, the DNA is TGTGCCAGCAGCTTAGTATCATATAGCGGGGTGAACACCGGGGAGCTGTTTTTT.

In this sample, this clonotype is medium-sized. The genes are TRBV28 and TRBJ2-7; 12 bases align to TRBD2. There are 15 residues in the CDR3. V lost 4 bases to trimming and J lost 5 bases; unmatched junction nucleotides: 6. Germline CDR1 MDHEN, CDR2 SYDVKM. The DNA for the CDR3 is TGTGCCAGCAGTTCTGGACTAGCGGGAAGGAACGAGCAGTACTTC. Its protein product is CASSSGLAGRNEQYF.

This clonotype counts as large (0.1 to 1%). The chain links TRBV7-8 to TRBJ1-1; no reliable D call. V was cut by 1 base and J by 5 bases, with 14 bases left in between. The germline gives CDR1 SGHVS, CDR2 FQNEAQ. CDR3 size: 15 residues. CDR3: CASSLGPAMWTEAFF. In nucleotides, the CDR3 is TGTGCCAGCAGCTTAGGGCCAGCTATGTGGACTGAAGCTTTCTTT. Combining the CDR3 with reference TRBV7-8 and TRBJ1-1 gives the whole variable domain GAGVSQSPRYKVAKRGQDVALRCDPISGHVSLFWYQQALGQGPEFLTYFQNEAQLDKSGLPSDRFFAERPEGSVSTLKIQRTQQEDSAVYLCASSLGPAMWTEAFFGQGTRLTVV.

Within the sample, this clonotype is hyperexpanded. The chain links TRBV6-5 to TRBJ2-5, with 8 bases identical to TRBD2. J was trimmed by 4 bases and V by 5 bases; bases with no gene match: 9. From germline, CDR1 is MNHEY and CDR2 SVGAGI. The CDR3 covers 15 residues. The CDR3 loop reads CASSTKGTSGETQYF. The CDR3 DNA follows: TGTGCCAGCAGTACCAAGGGAACTAGCGGAGAGACCCAGTACTTC.

Judged by abundance, this clonotype is large. This chain connects TRBV7-9 to TRBJ2-7; 8 bases agree with TRBD1. Trimming took 2 bases from V and 2 from J; bases not matched to a gene: 5. This CDR3 region has 15 residues. Germline CDR1 SEHNR, CDR2 FQNEAQ (reference sequence). The CDR3 loop is CASSLQGASTYEQYF. The CDR3 DNA follows: TGTGCCAGCAGCTTACAGGGGGCCTCTACCTACGAGCAGTACTTC.

This clonotype is large (0.1 to 1%) in the sample. The chain links TRBV18 to TRBJ1-2, with a weak D call TRBD1 (5 bases). The germline gives CDR1 KGHSH, CDR2 LQKENI. CDR3 size: 15 residues. Trimming removed 4 bases from V and 7 bases from J, with 19 bases in between. In nucleotides, the CDR3 is TGTGCCAGCTCACTCGGGACTTCATACCCGGCTGGCTACACCTTC. This codes for CASSLGTSYPAGYTF.

For this clonotype: A much bigger clone sits one base away, suggesting this may be a read error. The chain employs TRBV29-1 and TRBJ2-1, with D hard to call. The CDR3 consists of 12 residues. CDR1 and CDR2 from the germline V gene are SQVTM and ANQGSEA. Trimming took 3 bases from V and 6 from J, leaving 9 bases between them. Written as DNA, the CDR3 is TGCAGCGTTGATTTGCATCCCAATGAGCAGTTCTTC. This encodes CSVDLHPNEQFF.

In its sample, this clonotype is medium-sized (0.01 to 0.1%). The rearrangement uses TRBV6-5 and TRBJ1-3, with D unclear. Trimming pared 6 bases from V and 3 bases from J, leaving 24 bases between. CDR3 size: 18 residues. Germline CDR1 MNHEY, CDR2 SVGAGI. CDR3 residues: CASRNQVARNFDGNTIYF. CDR3 bases: TGTGCCAGCAGGAATCAGGTGGCGCGTAATTTTGATGGAAACACCATATATTTT.

Comment on this clonotype: It is likely a read error: a sequence one base away is far more abundant. This chain joins TRBV5-6 and TRBJ2-7; TRBD1 matches at 7 bases. The CDR3 covers 13 residues. With 4 bases clipped from V and 2 bases from J, the junction kept 3 bases outside the gene matches. Germline CDR1 is SGHDT and CDR2 is YYEEEE. CDR3 loop: CASSLTGAYEQYF. The CDR3 DNA reads TGTGCCAGCAGCCTTACAGGGGCCTACGAGCAGTACTTC. Looking up the rest from reference TRBV5-6 and TRBJ2-7 gives the full variable domain: DAGVTQSPTHLIKTRGQQVTLRCSPKSGHDTVSWYQQALGQGPQFIFQYYEEEERQRGNFPDRFSGHQFPNYSSELNVNALLLGDSALYLCASSLTGAYEQYFGPGTRLTVT.

In its sample, this clonotype ranks as medium-sized. The gene calls are TRBV12-5 and TRBJ1-5, with D unclear. This CDR3 spans 12 amino acids. V lost 5 bases and J lost 4, with 6 bases in between. From germline, CDR1 is LGHNT and CDR2 FRNRAP. This chain's CDR3 is CASGTSNQPQHF. The CDR3 DNA reads TGTGCTAGTGGTACTTCGAATCAGCCCCAGCATTTT.

This clonotype rates as medium-sized. V usage is TRBV10-2 and J usage is TRBJ1-3; D gene unclear. The CDR3 runs to 15 residues. From germline, CDR1 is WSHSY and CDR2 SAAADI. V lost 4 bases and J lost 0, with 10 bases in between. CDR3 loop: CASSVRPRSGNTIYF. The CDR3, as DNA: TGCGCCAGCAGTGTGAGGCCCCGCTCTGGAAACACCATATATTTT.

This clonotype turned up a few times. The chain links TRBV1 to TRBJ2-7; the table's D call, TRBD1, was not checked against the DNA. TRBV1 is an annotated pseudogene. The length of the CDR3 is 15 residues. This CDR3 reads CTSSQVGTGGYEQYF. The CDR3 nucleotides are TGCACCAGCAGCCAAGTCGGGACAGGGGGATACGAGCAGTACTTC.

This clonotype qualifies as large (0.1 to 1%). The CDR3 loop is CASSYPIRQDSSYEQYF. The DNA for the CDR3 is TGTGCCAGCAGTTACCCGATTCGACAGGATAGCTCCTACGAGCAGTACTTC. The chain combines TRBV6-5 with TRBJ2-7, with D possibly being TRBD1 (6 bases). V lost 2 bases and J 0 bases, leaving 17 bases between the germline ends. Per the germline V gene, CDR1 is MNHEY and CDR2 is SVGAGI. There are 17 residues in the CDR3.

This clonotype was detected many times. The chain recombines TRBV3-1 with TRBJ2-7; the D gene could be TRBD1 or TRBD2 (5 bases each). Germline V gives CDR1 LGHDT, CDR2 YNNKEL (reference sequence). The germline V and J ends were trimmed by 3 bases and 0 bases, with 18 bases remaining between them. The CDR3 extends over 17 amino acids. Here the CDR3 reads CASSHLMGPGVSYEQYF. CDR3 sequence (DNA): TGTGCCAGCAGCCACCTAATGGGACCGGGCGTCTCCTACGAGCAGTACTTC.

By frequency in the sample, this clonotype is large. CDR3: CSARDSERTDTQYF. CDR3 coding DNA: TGCAGTGCTAGAGATTCCGAGCGCACAGATACGCAGTATTTT. The chain has TRBV20-1 and TRBJ2-3; unclear D gene. CDR1 and CDR2 from the germline V gene are DFQATT and SNEGSKA (reference sequence). CDR3 length: 14 amino acids. Trimming took 0 bases from V and 1 from J, leaving 8 bases between them.

This clonotype is categorized as large. CDR3 bases: TGTGCCTGGACCCGACCCGGGACTAGCGGGGTGACGCATACGCAGTATTTT. Its translation is CAWTRPGTSGVTHTQYF. The genes are TRBV30 and TRBJ2-3; 13 bases map to TRBD2. The length of the CDR3 is 17 residues. CDR1 and CDR2 from the germline V gene are GTSNPN and SVGIG (reference sequence). V lost 4 bases and J lost 7; bases outside the gene matches: 14.

By share of the sample, this clonotype is medium-sized (0.01 to 0.1%). The chain links TRBV7-6 to TRBJ1-5, with 7 bases lining up with TRBD1. V lost 5 bases to trimming and J lost 3 bases; unmatched junction nucleotides: 19. CDR1 is SGHVS and CDR2 is FNYEAQ in the germline V gene. The CDR3 has 19 amino acids. The CDR3, as DNA: TGTGCCAGCAGCCAGGGACCCCTGGAAGGGGGCTTCAACAATCAGCCCCAGCATTTT. Amino acids: CASSQGPLEGGFNNQPQHF.

Judged by abundance, this clonotype is medium-sized. The chain is built from TRBV27 and TRBJ2-1, with no clear D. In germline, CDR1 is MNHEY, CDR2 SMNVEV (reference sequence). Trimming took off 3 bases at V and 0 bases at J, with 9 bases between the two ends. The CDR3 runs to 15 residues. The CDR3 here is CASSFDTYSYNEQFF. In nucleotides, the CDR3 is TGTGCCAGCAGTTTCGACACATACTCCTACAATGAGCAGTTCTTC.

This clonotype is classed as medium-sized. V and J are TRBV12-3 or TRBV12-4 and TRBJ2-1, with 9 bases fitting TRBD1. With V trimmed by 1 base and J by 10 bases, 11 bases remained unmatched. The CDR3 is 16 amino acids. This CDR3 is CASSLEGDRAGGEQFF. The CDR3 coding sequence is TGTGCCAGCAGTTTAGAGGGGGACAGGGCAGGCGGAGAGCAGTTCTTC.